This TCR beta chain was sequenced in a study of CD8 T cells in Susac syndrome. Whole-study context: Sequencing included Susac syndrome patients, about six of them with active disease and fewer than 10 in remission. There were Susac syndrome patients who were therapy-naive at blood draw, others on corticosteroids, and others on intravenous immunoglobulin alone.

cDNA came from around 0.5 to 1 ug RNA primed by random hexamers. Across 54 Vbeta and 13 Jbeta, immunoSEQ multiplex PCR amplified TCR beta CDR3. One entry per CDR3 protein results from TCRdb running MiXCR on the immunoSEQ multiplex PCR reads. The sample contains more than 80,000 distinct CDR3 sequences, approximately 93% of which appear only once. The germline V gene has CDR1 SNHLY and CDR2 FYNNEI. The CDR3 runs to 17 residues. Between the trimmed V and J ends, which lost 4 bases and 5 bases, there was a span of 23 bases. The source is a human donor with Susac syndrome. The sequencing sample was made of CD8+ T cells from PBMCs. This chain uses TRBV2 with TRBJ2-5, with D tentatively TRBD2 (5 bases). The chain's CDR3 is CASSGPLEGSSAETQYF. DNA of the CDR3: TGTGCCAGCAGTGGCCCCTTAGAGGGTAGCAGCGCGGAGACCCAGTACTTC.